The 19 T cell receptor beta chains below come from one sample, sequenced in a study of shared clonotypes between healthy human individuals. Sequencing used immunoSEQ multiplex PCR; TCRdb keeps in-frame clones, though not all of them. The table has fewer than 650,000 clones, 75% to 85% seen once. The sequenced material came from PBMCs. The receptors were sampled from a woman aged 40 to 50 in good health. Some clones in this sample may be carry-over from other donors' samples.

The chain is built from TRBV21-1 and TRBJ2-7. TRBV21-1 has pseudogene status. The CDR3 has 14 amino acids. The DNA for the CDR3 is TGTGCCAGCAGCAAGGACCGGGGCTCGCTGGAGCAGTACTTC. Its protein product is CASSKDRGSLEQYF.

V is TRBV6-5 and J is TRBJ1-4, with 9 bases that match TRBD1. This CDR3 is 15 amino acids long. CDR1 and CDR2 (germline): MNHEY, SVGAGI. Unmatched junction bases numbered 9, after V lost 5 bases and J lost 8 bases. The CDR3 DNA reads TGTGCCAGCAGTCAAACAGGGGGCGTAGGGGAAAAACTGTTTTTT. It translates to CASSQTGGVGEKLFF.

Comment on this clone: A much larger clone lies a single base off, so this may be a read error. V is TRBV25-1 and J is TRBJ2-7; D gene unclear. The CDR3 is made up of 8 amino acids. In germline, CDR1 is MGHDK, CDR2 SYGVNS. The DNA for the CDR3 is TGTGCCAGCAAAGACGGACACTTC. Translating gives CASKDGHF.

This clone was seen a handful of times. The rearrangement links TRBV19 to TRBJ2-2; maybe TRBD1 (5 bases). Deletions cut 6 bases from V and 1 base from J, with 6 bases between. Germline lookup yields CDR1 LNHDA and CDR2 SQIVND (reference sequence). This CDR3 has 13 residues. The CDR3 region has the DNA TGTGCCAGTAGCACAGGGAACACCGGGGAGCTGTTTTTT. Its protein is CASSTGNTGELFF. Together with reference TRBV19 and TRBJ2-2, the CDR3 gives the full variable domain: DGGITQSPKYLFRKEGQNVTLSCEQNLNHDAMYWYRQDPGQGLRLIYYSQIVNDFQKGDIAEGYSVSREKKESFPLTVTSAQKNPTAFYLCASSTGNTGELFFGEGSRLTVL.

The CDR3 region is CASSFTGPSGYTF. In DNA, the CDR3 is TGCGCCAGCAGCTTTACAGGGCCTTCCGGCTACACCTTC. The chain employs TRBV5-1 and TRBJ1-2; TRBD1 might be the D (6 bases). V lost 2 bases and J lost 8, with 13 bases in between. In germline, CDR1 is SGHRS, CDR2 YFSETQ. The CDR3 has 13 residues.

The rearrangement links TRBV6-1 to TRBJ2-1; D is uncertain. V was clipped by 0 bases and J by 2 bases, with 5 bases between them. The CDR3 sequence is 14 residues long. Germline lookup yields CDR1 MNHNS and CDR2 SASEGT. The CDR3 is CASSEAGTYNEQFF. The CDR3 DNA reads as TGTGCCAGCAGTGAAGCAGGCACCTACAATGAGCAGTTCTTC.

This sequence joins TRBV5-4 and TRBJ2-7; D assignment may be TRBD1 or TRBD2 (6 bases each). The V and J ends lost 4 bases and 3 bases respectively, with 17 bases between them. From germline, CDR1 is SGHNT and CDR2 YYREEE (reference sequence). This CDR3 comprises 15 residues. The CDR3 DNA follows: TGTGCCAGCAGCCCGCAGACGGGGGCAAGCTACGAGCAGTACTTC. It is translated as CASSPQTGASYEQYF.

To note about this clone: Additional DNA sequences in this sample encode the identical CDR3. The chain links TRBV5-6 to TRBJ2-3; D not resolved. The CDR3 loop spans 14 amino acids. The V gene's germline CDR1 is SGHDT and CDR2 YYEEEE. V gave up 2 bases and J gave up 1 base, with 8 bases separating them. CDR3 protein: CASSFGQGTDTQYF. CDR3 sequence (DNA): TGTGCCAGCAGCTTCGGGCAGGGCACAGATACGCAGTATTTT.

The V call is TRBV9, the J call TRBJ2-1; 12 positions match TRBD2. The CDR3 covers 16 residues. The ends lost 4 bases at V and 9 bases at J; junction bases unmatched: 11. Germline-derived CDR1 and CDR2 are SGDLS and YYNGEE. The CDR3 loop reads CASSPRASGRVGEQFF. The DNA for the CDR3 is TGTGCCAGCAGCCCCCGAGCTAGCGGGAGGGTCGGTGAGCAGTTCTTC.

The chain uses TRBV12-1 and TRBJ2-7; the DNA was not compared with TRBD1, the D call given in the table. TRBV12-1 constitutes a pseudogene. This CDR3 is built from 14 residues. CDR3: CASSFGAGPYEQYF. DNA for the CDR3: TGTGCCAGCAGCTTTGGGGCAGGGCCCTACGAGCAGTACTTC.

This clone has at least ten counts. The sample carries other DNA sequences with the same CDR3. The chain recombines TRBV2 with TRBJ1-5; D perhaps matches TRBD1 (5 bases). Germline CDR1 and CDR2: SNHLY and FYNNEI. With 4 bases removed from V and 4 bases from J, the gap between germline ends came to 8 bases. The CDR3 covers 13 residues. CDR3 residues: CASSGEGNQPQHF. The DNA for the CDR3 is TGTGCCAGCAGTGGAGAGGGGAATCAGCCCCAGCATTTT.

The chain is built from TRBV7-2 and TRBJ2-1; TRBD2 matches at 12 bases. The germline V gene has CDR1 SGHTA and CDR2 FQGNSA. Trimming took 3 bases from V and 6 from J; bases not matched to a gene: 3. CDR3 length: 15 residues. In DNA, the CDR3 is TGTGCCAGCAGCTTCGCTAGCGGGAGGGCCAATGAGCAGTTCTTC. Amino acid sequence: CASSFASGRANEQFF.

V usage is TRBV27 and J usage is TRBJ1-1, with 7 nucleotides matching TRBD1. The V gene's germline CDR1 is MNHEY and CDR2 SMNVEV (reference sequence). The V segment lost 0 bases and the J segment 0 bases; nucleotides outside the gene matches: 1. The CDR3 has 15 amino acids. The CDR3 protein is CASSLSGTVNTEAFF. The CDR3 DNA reads TGTGCCAGCAGTTTATCGGGGACAGTGAACACTGAAGCTTTCTTT.

The genes are TRBV30 and TRBJ2-7; 9 nucleotides align to TRBD2. Germline CDR1 reads GTSNPN; CDR2 reads SVGIG (reference sequence). This CDR3 is 14 amino acids long. Germline trimming cut 1 base from V and 6 bases from J; bases unmatched to any gene: 7. The CDR3 sequence: CAWSEGLALGEQYF. CDR3 in DNA: TGTGCCTGGAGTGAAGGACTAGCGCTCGGCGAGCAGTACTTC.

The rearrangement links TRBV28 to TRBJ2-7, with TRBD2 identical over 7 bases. With V trimmed by 6 bases and J by 2 bases, 4 bases remained unmatched. The CDR3 sequence is 13 residues long. Germline V gene sequence: CDR1 MDHEN, CDR2 SYDVKM. CDR3 protein: CASRQAGTYEQYF. CDR3 coding DNA: TGTGCCAGCAGGCAAGCGGGGACCTACGAGCAGTACTTC.

This chain joins TRBV7-6 and TRBJ2-3; 8 bases line up with TRBD1. Germline loops: CDR1 SGHVS, CDR2 FNYEAQ. This CDR3 has 17 residues. Trimming took 4 bases from V and 3 from J; bases not matched to a gene: 12. The CDR3 coding sequence is TGTGCCAGCAGCTCCCTTAGGCGGGACAGGAAAACAGATACGCAGTATTTT. Its translation is CASSSLRRDRKTDTQYF.

V and J are TRBV4-3 and TRBJ2-2; 9 positions match TRBD2. The CDR3 has 17 residues. V lost 0 bases to trimming and J lost 3 bases; unmatched junction nucleotides: 5. Germline V gene sequence: CDR1 LGHNA, CDR2 YSLEER. CDR3: CASSQEASGEYTGELFF. CDR3 bases: TGCGCCAGCAGCCAAGAGGCTAGCGGGGAATACACCGGGGAGCTGTTTTTT.

The V call is TRBV18, the J call TRBJ2-7; D is unresolved. The V end was cut by 0 bases, the J end by 5 bases, with 14 bases between. This CDR3 region has 15 residues. Germline CDR1 is KGHSH and CDR2 is LQKENI. CDR3 sequence: CASSPPSLEKDEQYF. In nucleotides, the CDR3 is TGTGCCAGCTCACCACCTTCTCTGGAAAAAGACGAGCAGTACTTC.

The genes are TRBV15 and TRBJ1-3, with TRBD1 matching over 7 bases. Germline V gene lookup returns CDR1 LNHNV and CDR2 YYDKDF (reference sequence). Trimming cost V 5 bases and J 1 base; bases outside gene matches: 2. This CDR3 spans 14 amino acids. The CDR3 DNA is TGTGCCACCAGCGACAGGGCGTCTGGAAACACCATATATTTT. It specifies CATSDRASGNTIYF.